This TCR beta chain was captured by sequencing in a study of T-cell memory formation after mild COVID-19. General study findings and limits: Cross-reactive memory apparently joined, as some responding clones appeared in pre-infection memory. The study found contracting CD4+ clones mainly in CM and EM and contracting CD8+ clones in EMRA.

Germline CDR1 SGHRS, CDR2 YFSETQ. CDR3 size: 13 residues. The V and J ends lost 5 bases and 3 bases respectively, with 10 bases between them. Employing constant-segment primers, 5'RACE generated TCR alpha and TCR beta cDNA libraries bearing sample barcodes and UMIs. TCRdb analysed the 5' RACE reads with MiXCR anew, one entry per CDR3 protein. The profile shows 130,000 to 150,000 distinct CDR3 sequences, 6% to 6.5% of them singletons. This clonotype was seen many times. The antigen is undetermined. The receptor's source is an adult woman who had mild COVID-19 (a few samples of this study predate the infection). Cell type and time point are not known. Sequenced input: PBMCs or a T cell subset sorted from them (not recorded which). V gene TRBV5-1 combines with J gene TRBJ2-3; D gene ambiguous. The CDR3 sequence is CASRLHQTDTQYF. The CDR3 DNA sequence: TGCGCCAGCAGGTTGCATCAGACAGATACGCAGTATTTT.